This T cell receptor (beta chain) is from a study of shared clonotypes between healthy human individuals. Whole-study context: The cohort had two women and three men, ages 18 to 49. Points from the study as a whole: On the whole, naive subsets had larger estimated richness than memory subsets had.

Using immunoSEQ multiplex PCR, the repertoire was profiled, and TCRdb retains in-frame clones only, with some absent. The top ten hold approximately 0.13% of the sample, which has 2 million to 2.5 million clones, under 97% seen once. Germline V gene sequence: CDR1 SGDLS, CDR2 YYNGEE. The CDR3 extends over 16 amino acids. With 4 bases clipped from V and 5 bases from J, the junction kept 9 bases outside the gene matches. About this clone: Its antigen is unidentified.

The chain is built from TRBV9 and TRBJ2-5; 12 bases fit TRBD1. Sample: naive CD4+ T cells sorted from blood. Subset given: CD45RA+ positively selected. This clonotype was obtained from a man aged 18 to 29 in good health. The CDR3 is CASSTGQGAGSETQYF. DNA for the CDR3: TGTGCCAGCAGCACGGGACAGGGGGCTGGTAGTGAGACCCAGTACTTC.